This T cell receptor (beta chain) was recorded in a study of OX40 agonist ivuxolimab in advanced cancers. This CDR3 comprises 15 residues. V gave up 5 bases and J gave up 0 bases, with 13 bases separating them. Germline values: CDR1 SGHAT, CDR2 FQNNGV. Profiled with immunoSEQ multiplex PCR; TCRdb holds only in-frame clones, not every one. Altogether around 70,000 clones are present, approximately 86% being singletons, with the ten largest covering 2.5% to 3%. The chain carries TRBV11-2 and TRBJ1-1; D unresolved. The sample consisted of CD4+ or CD8+ T cells sorted from blood, taken in a trial of the OX40 agonist ivuxolimab. The sequence was collected from an adult with an advanced solid tumor such as melanoma, head and neck, liver or kidney cancer. As DNA, the CDR3 is TGTGCCAGCAGCGGCAGGATTAGCCTGAACACTGAAGCTTTCTTT. It codes for CASSGRISLNTEAFF.